The 27 T cell receptor beta chains below were found in one sample sequenced in a study of shared clonotypes between healthy human individuals. Method: immunoSEQ multiplex PCR; TCRdb's copy keeps in-frame clones and lacks some. The sample yields more than 600,000 clones, roughly 94% seen once. The naive CD8 fraction comprised CD45RO-negative cells positively selected for CCR7 and excluded terminally differentiated effector memory CD45RA+ cells. The sequencing sample was made of naive CD8+ T cells sorted from blood. The receptors here all came from a man aged 30 to 39 in good health.

The chain is built from TRBV6-1 and TRBJ1-2; D unresolved. The CDR3 sequence is 13 residues long. Per germline, CDR1 MNHNS and CDR2 SASEGT. The ends were cut back, 2 bases at V and 0 bases at J, with 4 bases in the middle. The CDR3 sequence is CASSESANYGYTF. The DNA for the CDR3 is TGTGCCAGCAGTGAATCGGCTAACTATGGCTACACCTTC.

The chain is built from TRBV2 and TRBJ1-5, with D maybe TRBD1 (5 bases). The CDR3 sequence is 15 residues long. With 6 bases removed from V and 0 bases from J, the gap between germline ends came to 12 bases. In germline, CDR1 is SNHLY, CDR2 FYNNEI. The CDR3, as DNA: TGTGCCAGCAGCTCAGGACACCCTAGCAATCAGCCCCAGCATTTT. Protein product: CASSSGHPSNQPQHF.

The chain couples TRBV11-2 to TRBJ2-5; TRBD2 is a possible D gene (5 bases). Germline V gene sequence: CDR1 SGHAT, CDR2 FQNNGV. There are 14 residues in the CDR3. Deletions cut 1 base from V and 5 bases from J, with 11 bases between. The CDR3 DNA is TGTGCCAGCAGCTTAGCGGACCGGAGGGAGACCCAGTACTTC. This sequence encodes CASSLADRRETQYF. The whole variable domain, remainder taken from reference TRBV11-2 and TRBJ2-5, is EAGVAQSPRYKIIEKRQSVAFWCNPISGHATLYWYQQILGQGPKLLIQFQNNGVVDDSQLPKDRFSAERLKGVDSTLKIQPAKLEDSAVYLCASSLADRRETQYFGPGTRLLVL.

This chain connects TRBV11-1 to TRBJ2-7, with a weak D call TRBD2 (6 bases). The CDR3 is made up of 19 amino acids. Germline-derived CDR1 and CDR2 are SGHAT and FQDESV (reference sequence). V shed 2 bases and J shed 3 bases, with 26 bases lying between them. The CDR3 loop is CASSLSPGPTGGSFYEQYF. The CDR3 DNA reads as TGTGCCAGCAGCTTAAGTCCGGGACCGACCGGAGGGAGCTTCTACGAGCAGTACTTC.

The rearrangement uses TRBV10-3 and TRBJ2-7, with D possibly being TRBD1 (7 bases). Trimming shortened V by 2 bases and J by 7 bases, and 18 bases separated the two germline ends. Per the germline V gene, CDR1 is ENHRY and CDR2 is SYGVKD. This CDR3 region has 15 residues. CDR3 loop: CAISEPQGGWREQYF. CDR3 DNA sequence: TGTGCCATCAGTGAGCCTCAGGGGGGATGGCGGGAGCAGTACTTC.

This chain joins TRBV7-9 and TRBJ1-1, with D possibly matching TRBD1 (6 bases). The V gene lost 8 bases and the J gene lost 3 bases, with 13 bases spanning the gap. The germline V gene has CDR1 SEHNR and CDR2 FQNEAQ (reference sequence). CDR3 length equals 13 residues. The CDR3 loop reads CASWGAMDTEAFF. The CDR3 DNA sequence: TGTGCCAGCTGGGGGGCAATGGACACTGAAGCTTTCTTT.

V is TRBV28 and J is TRBJ2-5, with 7 positions matching TRBD2. Trimming cost V 3 bases and J 5 bases; bases outside gene matches: 15. Germline V gene data show CDR1 as MDHEN and CDR2 as SYDVKM. The CDR3 runs 17 residues. CDR3 region: CASSLPAVAGVRETQYF. For the CDR3, the DNA is TGTGCCAGCAGTTTGCCGGCAGTGGCGGGAGTACGTGAGACCCAGTACTTC.

V usage is TRBV7-8 and J usage is TRBJ2-1, with D perhaps matching TRBD2 (5 bases). Trimming removed 6 bases from V and 2 bases from J, with 26 bases in between. The CDR3 is 19 amino acids. Per the germline V gene, CDR1 is SGHVS and CDR2 is FQNEAQ. The CDR3 loop is CASRSEIVRESSTYNEQFF. The CDR3 coding sequence is TGTGCCAGCAGATCCGAGATTGTGAGGGAAAGTAGTACCTACAATGAGCAGTTCTTC.

J is TRBJ1-5 and V is TRBV7-8, with a possible D match to TRBD1 (6 bases). Germline V gene sequence: CDR1 SGHVS, CDR2 FQNEAQ. This CDR3 comprises 16 residues. Between the trimmed V and J ends, which lost 8 bases and 7 bases, there was a span of 24 bases. The CDR3 is CASHPLGRGQKQPQHF. The CDR3, as DNA: TGTGCCAGCCATCCCCTCGGAAGGGGACAAAAACAGCCCCAGCATTTT.

The chain employs TRBV9 and TRBJ2-7, with D hard to call. Germline V gene lookup returns CDR1 SGDLS and CDR2 YYNGEE. The V end was cut by 1 base, the J end by 2 bases, with 7 bases between. The CDR3 covers 13 residues. The CDR3 DNA reads as TGTGCCAGCAGCGTACGGCCAACCTACGAGCAGTACTTC. This encodes CASSVRPTYEQYF. The whole variable domain, remainder taken from reference TRBV9 and TRBJ2-7, is DSGVTQTPKHLITATGQRVTLRCSPRSGDLSVYWYQQSLDQGLQFLIQYYNGEERAKGNILERFSAQQFPDLHSELNLSSLELGDSALYFCASSVRPTYEQYFGPGTRLTVT.

This chain links TRBV19 with TRBJ1-2; D is perhaps TRBD1 (5 bases). CDR3 length: 13 amino acids. Germline CDR1 is LNHDA and CDR2 is SQIVND (reference sequence). The V end lost 6 bases, the J end lost 7 bases, and 15 bases lay between the germline ends. CDR3 coding DNA: TGTGCCAGTAGCCCGCGGGGGGTCTTTGGCTACACCTTC. Amino acids: CASSPRGVFGYTF.

This chain joins TRBV7-2 and TRBJ1-2; no firm D call. This CDR3 has 17 amino acids. Trimming shortened V by 1 base and J by 0 bases, and 15 bases separated the two germline ends. The germline CDR1 and CDR2 sequences are SGHTA and FQGNSA. In nucleotides, the CDR3 is TGTGCCAGCAGCTTAGGATTCGTAACAACGACTAACTATGGCTACACCTTC. Its translation: CASSLGFVTTTNYGYTF. Combining the CDR3 with reference TRBV7-2 and TRBJ1-2 gives the whole variable domain GAGVSQSPSNKVTEKGKDVELRCDPISGHTALYWYRQSLGQGLEFLIYFQGNSAPDKSGLPSDRFSAERTGGSVSTLTIQRTQQEDSAVYLCASSLGFVTTTNYGYTFGSGTRLTVV.

The rearrangement links TRBV7-9 to TRBJ2-7, with D perhaps given as TRBD1 or TRBD2 (5 bases each). Germline V CDR1 and CDR2: SEHNR, FQNEAQ (reference sequence). Between the trimmed V and J ends, which lost 0 bases and 2 bases, there was a span of 11 bases. The length of the CDR3 is 15 residues. The CDR3 is CASSLARGVTYEQYF. DNA of the CDR3: TGTGCCAGCAGCTTAGCGAGGGGAGTTACCTACGAGCAGTACTTC.

V is TRBV7-9 and J is TRBJ2-7; D perhaps matches TRBD1 (5 bases). This CDR3 spans 16 amino acids. The germline gives CDR1 SEHNR, CDR2 FQNEAQ (reference sequence). With 0 bases removed from V and 0 bases from J, the gap between germline ends came to 12 bases. CDR3 in amino acids: CASSLAIGQRSYEQYF. The CDR3 bases are TGTGCCAGCAGCTTAGCTATCGGACAACGCTCCTACGAGCAGTACTTC.

This clone was found a few times. A junction boundary mismatches the germline segment, possibly from a read error. The gene calls are TRBV11-2 and TRBJ2-7; weak D call: TRBD2 (6 bases). Germline loops: CDR1 SGHAT, CDR2 FQNNGV. There are 12 residues in the CDR3. In nucleotides, the CDR3 is TGTGCCAGCAGCTACGCCGAGGTTGGACTACAATTC. It translates to CASSYAEVGLQF.

The chain couples TRBV12-5 to TRBJ2-2, with 9 bases aligning to TRBD2. The CDR3 loop spans 15 amino acids. The trim removed 7 bases at V and 4 bases at J, leaving 7 bases unmatched. The germline gives CDR1 LGHNT, CDR2 FRNRAP. This CDR3 reads CASARAGGVTGELFF. The CDR3 DNA follows: TGTGCTAGTGCTCGAGCGGGAGGTGTCACCGGGGAGCTGTTTTTT.

This sequence joins TRBV4-1 and TRBJ2-5; maybe TRBD1 (6 bases). CDR1 and CDR2 from the germline V gene are MGHRA and YSYEKL. The V end was cut by 4 bases, the J end by 0 bases, with 18 bases between. There are 17 residues in the CDR3. The CDR3 DNA reads TGCGCCAGCAGCCTTCAACCGGGACACTCGTACCAAGAGACCCAGTACTTC. It translates to CASSLQPGHSYQETQYF.

This clone was observed a few times. The chain is built from TRBV12-5 and TRBJ2-3, with unresolved D. CDR3 length equals 15 residues. Trimming cost V 3 bases and J 6 bases, with 16 bases left between them. Germline V lookup: CDR1 LGHNT, CDR2 FRNRAP. The DNA of the CDR3 is TGTGCTAGTGGTTTACCCGGAGATCAGCCCGATACGCAGTATTTT. This translates into CASGLPGDQPDTQYF.

V and J are TRBV19 and TRBJ1-5; no definite D call. This CDR3 comprises 13 residues. Trimming shortened V by 1 base and J by 11 bases, and 12 bases separated the two germline ends. The V gene's germline CDR1 is LNHDA and CDR2 SQIVND (reference sequence). For the CDR3, the DNA is TGTGCCAGTAGTATAGCGAGGGCCCGGGCCCAGCATTTT. Amino acid sequence: CASSIARARAQHF.

The chain employs TRBV9 and TRBJ2-1, with 7 positions matching TRBD1. Germline CDR1 SGDLS, CDR2 YYNGEE. This CDR3 region has 16 residues. The junction had 13 bases not matched to a gene; V was cut back by 3 bases and J by 7 bases. For the CDR3, the DNA is TGTGCCAGCAGCGCTAGAACCGACAGGGTTTTGAATGAGCAGTTCTTC. Protein product: CASSARTDRVLNEQFF.

The chain is built from TRBV13 and TRBJ2-2; TRBD1 aligns across 10 bases. J lost 5 bases, V lost 1 base, and 13 bases had no gene match. The germline V gene has CDR1 PRHDT and CDR2 FYEKMQ (reference sequence). The CDR3 runs 19 residues. DNA for the CDR3: TGTGCCAGCAGCTTAGCAGGGACAGGGGCCCTCCTTGGGACCGGGGAGCTGTTTTTT. Translated, it gives CASSLAGTGALLGTGELFF.

The chain carries TRBV5-4 and TRBJ2-1; D tentatively fits TRBD1 or TRBD2 (5 bases each). The V and J ends lost 4 bases and 6 bases respectively, with 14 bases between them. The CDR3 totals 14 residues. In germline, CDR1 is SGHNT, CDR2 YYREEE (reference sequence). The CDR3 DNA follows: TGTGCCAGCAGCCTCGATGGGGGTACCAATGAGCAGTTCTTC. It specifies CASSLDGGTNEQFF.

V gene TRBV10-1 combines with J gene TRBJ2-7, with D possibly TRBD2 on 5 matching bases. CDR1 is WNHNN, CDR2 SYGVQD, per germline (reference sequence). The CDR3 has 12 amino acids. V was clipped by 1 base and J by 7 bases, with 8 bases between them. The CDR3 bases are TGCGCCAGCAGTGAGTACTCGGGGGAGCAGTACTTC. Translated: CASSEYSGEQYF.

The genes are TRBV5-1 and TRBJ2-7, with TRBD1 matching over 10 bases. J gave up 3 bases and V 1 base, and 10 bases lay outside the gene matches. CDR1 and CDR2 from the germline V gene are SGHRS and YFSETQ. The CDR3 runs 17 residues. The CDR3 spells CASSLWSTGDRGYEQYF. In DNA, the CDR3 is TGCGCCAGCAGCTTGTGGTCAACGGGGGACAGGGGCTACGAGCAGTACTTC.

J is TRBJ2-3 and V is TRBV27; D not certain. The V gene's germline CDR1 is MNHEY and CDR2 SMNVEV (reference sequence). The ends were cut back, 3 bases at V and 6 bases at J, with 16 bases in the middle. The CDR3 contains 15 residues. The CDR3 region is CASSFAQSTWDTQYF. CDR3 DNA sequence: TGTGCCAGCAGTTTCGCGCAGAGCACGTGGGATACGCAGTATTTT.

The CDR3 DNA follows: TGTGCCAGCAGGAAGGGCACCGGGGAGCTGTTTTTT. Translating gives CASRKGTGELFF. This chain links TRBV6-4 with TRBJ2-2; D is ambiguous. Germline CDR1 reads MRHNA; CDR2 reads SNTAGT. The germline V and J ends were trimmed by 6 bases and 4 bases, with 6 bases remaining between them. The CDR3 loop spans 12 amino acids.

The chain recombines TRBV27 with TRBJ1-3; 10 bases are a match to TRBD1. Germline V gene data show CDR1 as MNHEY and CDR2 as SMNVEV (reference sequence). CDR3 length: 15 residues. J gave up 2 bases and V 5 bases, and 3 bases lay outside the gene matches. CDR3: CASSLTGGTGNTIYF. In DNA form, the CDR3 reads TGTGCCAGCAGTCTGACAGGGGGCACTGGAAACACCATATATTTT.